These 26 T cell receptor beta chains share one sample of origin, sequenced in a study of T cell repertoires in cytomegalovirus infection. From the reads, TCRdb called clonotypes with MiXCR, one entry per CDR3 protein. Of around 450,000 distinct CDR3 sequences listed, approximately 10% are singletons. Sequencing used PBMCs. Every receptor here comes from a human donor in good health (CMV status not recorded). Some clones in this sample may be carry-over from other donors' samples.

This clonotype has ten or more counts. The CDR3 region has the DNA TGTGCCAGCAGCTTAGAACCTTTGAGGGGTTACGAGCAGTACTTC. It yields the protein CASSLEPLRGYEQYF. The chain links TRBV7-8 to TRBJ2-7, with D perhaps matching TRBD1 or TRBD2 (5 bases each). This CDR3 comprises 15 residues. Germline loops: CDR1 SGHVS, CDR2 FQNEAQ. The ends were cut back, 1 base at V and 4 bases at J, with 14 bases in the middle.

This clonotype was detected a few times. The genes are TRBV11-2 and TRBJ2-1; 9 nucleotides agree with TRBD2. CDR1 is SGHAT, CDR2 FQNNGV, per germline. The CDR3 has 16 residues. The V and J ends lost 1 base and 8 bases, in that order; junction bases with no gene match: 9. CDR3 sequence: CASSLAGLALGDEQFF. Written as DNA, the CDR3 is TGTGCCAGCAGCTTAGCGGGACTAGCTCTCGGCGATGAGCAGTTCTTC.

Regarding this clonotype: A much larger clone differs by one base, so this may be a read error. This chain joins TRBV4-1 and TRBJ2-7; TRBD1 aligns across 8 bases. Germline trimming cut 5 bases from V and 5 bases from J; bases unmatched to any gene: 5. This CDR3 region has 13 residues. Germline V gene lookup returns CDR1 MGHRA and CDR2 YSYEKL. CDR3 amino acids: CASSFGQGNEQYF. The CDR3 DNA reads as TGCGCCAGCAGCTTCGGACAGGGTAACGAGCAGTACTTC.

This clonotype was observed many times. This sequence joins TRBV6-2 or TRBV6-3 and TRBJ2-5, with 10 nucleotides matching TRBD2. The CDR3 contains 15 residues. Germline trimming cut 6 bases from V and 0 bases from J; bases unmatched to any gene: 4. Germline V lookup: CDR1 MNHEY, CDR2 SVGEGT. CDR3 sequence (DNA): TGTGCCAGCAGCGGACTAGCGGACCACCAAGAGACCCAGTACTTC. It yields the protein CASSGLADHQETQYF.

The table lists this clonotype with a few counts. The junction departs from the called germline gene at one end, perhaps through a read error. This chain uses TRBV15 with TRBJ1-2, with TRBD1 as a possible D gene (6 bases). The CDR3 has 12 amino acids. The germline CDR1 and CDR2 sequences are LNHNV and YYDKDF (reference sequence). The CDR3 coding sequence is TGTGCCACCAGCAGAGATTATCGGGACAACCACTTC. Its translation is CATSRDYRDNHF.

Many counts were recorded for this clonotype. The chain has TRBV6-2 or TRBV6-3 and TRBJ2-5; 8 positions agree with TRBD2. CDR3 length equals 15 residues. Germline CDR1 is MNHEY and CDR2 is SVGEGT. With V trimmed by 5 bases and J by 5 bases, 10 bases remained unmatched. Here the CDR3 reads CASSHPGGARETQYF. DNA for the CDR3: TGTGCCAGCAGTCACCCGGGGGGGGCCAGGGAGACCCAGTACTTC.

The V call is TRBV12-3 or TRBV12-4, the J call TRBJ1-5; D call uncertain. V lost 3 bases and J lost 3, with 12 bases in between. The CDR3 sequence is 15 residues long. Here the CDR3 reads CASSFLSQLNQPQHF. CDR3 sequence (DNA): TGTGCCAGCAGTTTTTTATCTCAGCTCAATCAGCCCCAGCATTTT.

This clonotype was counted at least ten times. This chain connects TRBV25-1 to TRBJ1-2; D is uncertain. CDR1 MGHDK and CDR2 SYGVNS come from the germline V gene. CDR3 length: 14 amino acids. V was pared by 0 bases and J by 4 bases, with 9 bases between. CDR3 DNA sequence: TGTGCCAGCAGTGAATATGGCGGCTCCTATGGCTACACCTTC. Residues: CASSEYGGSYGYTF.

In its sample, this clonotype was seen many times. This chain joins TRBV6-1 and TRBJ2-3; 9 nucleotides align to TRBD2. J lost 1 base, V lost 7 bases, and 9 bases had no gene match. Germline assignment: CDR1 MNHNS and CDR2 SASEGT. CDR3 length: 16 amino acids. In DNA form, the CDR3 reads TGTGCCAGCACACGAGGAGGCGGGGGGGGCACAGATACGCAGTATTTT. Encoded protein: CASTRGGGGGTDTQYF.

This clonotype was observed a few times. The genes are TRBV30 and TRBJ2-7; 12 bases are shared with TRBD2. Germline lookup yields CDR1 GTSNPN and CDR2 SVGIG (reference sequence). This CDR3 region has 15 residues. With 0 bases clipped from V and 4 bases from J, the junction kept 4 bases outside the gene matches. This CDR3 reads CAWSVGLAGGYEQYF. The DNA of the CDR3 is TGTGCCTGGAGTGTAGGGCTAGCGGGAGGGTACGAGCAGTACTTC.

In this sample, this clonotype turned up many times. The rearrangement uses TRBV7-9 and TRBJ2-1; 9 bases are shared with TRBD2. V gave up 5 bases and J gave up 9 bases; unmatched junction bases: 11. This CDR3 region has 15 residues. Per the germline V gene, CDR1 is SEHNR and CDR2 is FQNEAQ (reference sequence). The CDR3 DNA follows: TGTGCCAGCAGCGCGCCTAGCGGGATTCATGGTGAGCAGTTCTTC. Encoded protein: CASSAPSGIHGEQFF.

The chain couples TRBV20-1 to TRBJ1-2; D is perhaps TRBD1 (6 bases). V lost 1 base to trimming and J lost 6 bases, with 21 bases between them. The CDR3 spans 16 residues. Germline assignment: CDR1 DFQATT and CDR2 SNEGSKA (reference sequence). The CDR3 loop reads CSARVRQGLTGDGYTF. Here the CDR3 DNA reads TGCAGTGCTAGAGTTAGGCAGGGGCTTACCGGGGATGGCTACACCTTC.

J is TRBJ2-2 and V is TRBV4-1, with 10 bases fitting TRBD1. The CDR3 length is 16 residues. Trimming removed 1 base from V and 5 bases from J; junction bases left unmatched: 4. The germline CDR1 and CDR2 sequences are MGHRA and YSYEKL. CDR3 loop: CASSQGGQGRTGELFF. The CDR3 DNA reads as TGCGCCAGCAGCCAAGGGGGACAGGGGAGGACCGGGGAGCTGTTTTTT.

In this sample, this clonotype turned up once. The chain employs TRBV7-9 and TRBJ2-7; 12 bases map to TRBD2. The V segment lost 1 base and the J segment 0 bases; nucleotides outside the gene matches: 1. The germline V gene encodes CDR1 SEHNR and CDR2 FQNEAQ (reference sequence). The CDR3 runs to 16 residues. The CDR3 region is CASSLGTSGNSYEQYF. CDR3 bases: TGTGCCAGCAGCTTAGGGACTAGCGGGAACTCCTACGAGCAGTACTTC.

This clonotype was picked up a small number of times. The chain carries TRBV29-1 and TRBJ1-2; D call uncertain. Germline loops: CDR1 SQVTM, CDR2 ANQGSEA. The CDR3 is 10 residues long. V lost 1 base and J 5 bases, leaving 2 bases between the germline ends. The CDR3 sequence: CSVEGYGYTF. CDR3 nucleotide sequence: TGCAGCGTTGAAGGTTATGGCTACACCTTC.

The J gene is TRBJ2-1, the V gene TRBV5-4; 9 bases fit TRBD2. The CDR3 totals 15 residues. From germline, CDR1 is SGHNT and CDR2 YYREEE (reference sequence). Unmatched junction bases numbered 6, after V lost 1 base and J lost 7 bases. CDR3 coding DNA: TGTGCCAGCAGCTTGAATAGCGGGAGTAGGAATGAGCAGTTCTTC. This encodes CASSLNSGSRNEQFF.

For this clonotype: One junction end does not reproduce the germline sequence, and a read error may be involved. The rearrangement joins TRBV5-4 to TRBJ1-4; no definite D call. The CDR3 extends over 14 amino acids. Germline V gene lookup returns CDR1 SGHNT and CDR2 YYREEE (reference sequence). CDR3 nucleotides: TGTGCCAGCAGCTTGACCGCAACTAATGAAAAACTGGTTTTT. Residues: CASSLTATNEKLVF.

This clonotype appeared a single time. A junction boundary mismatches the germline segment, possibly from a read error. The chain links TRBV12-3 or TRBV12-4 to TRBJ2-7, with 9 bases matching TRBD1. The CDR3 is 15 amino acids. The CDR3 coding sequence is TGTGCCACCAGTCCCATGGGACAGGGCCACTACGAGCAGTACTTC. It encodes CATSPMGQGHYEQYF.

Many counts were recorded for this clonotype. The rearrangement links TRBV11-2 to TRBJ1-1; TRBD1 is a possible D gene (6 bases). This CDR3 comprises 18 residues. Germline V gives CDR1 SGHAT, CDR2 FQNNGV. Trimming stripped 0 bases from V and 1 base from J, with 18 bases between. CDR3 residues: CASSLDERGGRGNTEAFF. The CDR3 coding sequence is TGTGCCAGCAGCTTAGATGAGAGAGGGGGAAGAGGGAACACTGAAGCTTTCTTT.

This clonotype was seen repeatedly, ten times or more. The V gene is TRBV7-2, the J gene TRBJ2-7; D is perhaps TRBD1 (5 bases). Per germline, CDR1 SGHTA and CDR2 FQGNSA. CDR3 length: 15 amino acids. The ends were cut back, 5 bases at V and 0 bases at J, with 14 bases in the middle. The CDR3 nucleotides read TGTGCCAGCAGCCCCTTGGGGCGGAGCTCCTACGAGCAGTACTTC. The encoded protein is CASSPLGRSSYEQYF.

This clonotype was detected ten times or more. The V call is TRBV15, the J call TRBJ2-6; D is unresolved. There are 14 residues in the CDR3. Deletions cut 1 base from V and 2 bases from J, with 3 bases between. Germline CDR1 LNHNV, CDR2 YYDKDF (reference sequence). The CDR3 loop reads CATSRGTGANVLTF. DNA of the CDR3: TGTGCCACCAGCAGAGGGACTGGGGCCAACGTCCTGACTTTC.

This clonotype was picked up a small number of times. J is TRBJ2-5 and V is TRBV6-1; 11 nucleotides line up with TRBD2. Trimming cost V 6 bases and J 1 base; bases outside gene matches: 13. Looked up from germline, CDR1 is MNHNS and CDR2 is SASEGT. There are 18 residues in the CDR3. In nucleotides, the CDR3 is TGTGCCAGCAGGGCACGACTAGCGGGACTACCCGGCCAAGAGACCCAGTACTTC. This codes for CASRARLAGLPGQETQYF.

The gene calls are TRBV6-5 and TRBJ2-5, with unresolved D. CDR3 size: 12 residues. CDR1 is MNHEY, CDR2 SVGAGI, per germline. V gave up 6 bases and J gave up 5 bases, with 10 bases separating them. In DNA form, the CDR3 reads TGTGCCAGCAGGAGTACCGGGGAGACCCAGTACTTC. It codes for CASRSTGETQYF.

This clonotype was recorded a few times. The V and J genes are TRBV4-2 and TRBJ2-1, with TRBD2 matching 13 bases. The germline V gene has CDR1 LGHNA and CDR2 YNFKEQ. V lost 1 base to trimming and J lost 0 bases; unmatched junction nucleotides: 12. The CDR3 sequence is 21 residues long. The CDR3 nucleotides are TGTGCCAGCAGCCAAGCCGCCAGCAGACTAGCGGGAGGTCACTCCTACAATGAGCAGTTCTTC. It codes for CASSQAASRLAGGHSYNEQFF.

This chain's CDR3 is CASSSGQQTEAFF. CDR3 nucleotides: TGTGCCAGCAGCTCTGGACAGCAAACTGAAGCTTTCTTT. V gene TRBV7-3 combines with J gene TRBJ1-1, with a tentative D call TRBD1 (6 bases). V shed 4 bases and J shed 5 bases, with 11 bases lying between them. CDR3 length: 13 residues. The germline V gene has CDR1 SGHTA and CDR2 FQGTGA.

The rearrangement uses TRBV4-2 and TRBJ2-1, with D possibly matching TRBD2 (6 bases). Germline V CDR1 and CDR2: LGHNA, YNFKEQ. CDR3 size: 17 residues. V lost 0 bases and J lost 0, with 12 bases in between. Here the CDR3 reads CASSQDRVSGSYNEQFF. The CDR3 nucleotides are TGTGCCAGCAGCCAAGATCGAGTTAGCGGCTCCTACAATGAGCAGTTCTTC.